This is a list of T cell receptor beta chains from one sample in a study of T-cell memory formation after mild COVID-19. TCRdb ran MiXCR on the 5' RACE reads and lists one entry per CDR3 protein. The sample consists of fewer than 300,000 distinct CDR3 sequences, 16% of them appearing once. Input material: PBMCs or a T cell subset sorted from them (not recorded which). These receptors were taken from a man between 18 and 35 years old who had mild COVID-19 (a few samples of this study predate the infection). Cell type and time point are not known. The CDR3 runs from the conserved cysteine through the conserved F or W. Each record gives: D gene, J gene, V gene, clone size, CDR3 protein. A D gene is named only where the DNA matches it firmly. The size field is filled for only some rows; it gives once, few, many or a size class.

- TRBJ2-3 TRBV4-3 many CASSQGQGGDTQYF
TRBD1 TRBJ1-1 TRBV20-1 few CSAGGDRGPAFF
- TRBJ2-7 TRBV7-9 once CASAFSGVWEYEQYF
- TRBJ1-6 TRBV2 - CASTETPEYSPLHF
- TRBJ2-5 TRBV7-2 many CASSLISDQQETQYF
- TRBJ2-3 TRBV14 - CASSLAMRADTQYF
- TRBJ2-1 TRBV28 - CASSLLWRSYNEQFF
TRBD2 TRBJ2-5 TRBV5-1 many CASSFGLAGAQETQYF
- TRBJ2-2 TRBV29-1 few CSVRRGHTGELFF
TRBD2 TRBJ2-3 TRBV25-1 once CASTPGGARTDTQYF
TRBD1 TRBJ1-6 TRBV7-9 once CASSLGQGESPLHF
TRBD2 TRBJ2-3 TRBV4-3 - CASSQEGLAGFTDTQYF
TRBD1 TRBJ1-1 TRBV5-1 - CASSHGQGVYEAFF
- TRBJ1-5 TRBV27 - CASSPRATADQPQHF
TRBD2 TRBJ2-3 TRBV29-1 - CSVGLAGAGDTQYF
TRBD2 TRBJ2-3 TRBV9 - CASSVGLAGAGGTQYF
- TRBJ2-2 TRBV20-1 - CSAREGAAGELFF
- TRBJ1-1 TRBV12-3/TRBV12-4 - CASGHRSSGTEAFF
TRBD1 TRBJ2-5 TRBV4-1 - CASSHDRVQETQYF
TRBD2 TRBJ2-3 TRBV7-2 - CASSLGSGGPTDTQYF
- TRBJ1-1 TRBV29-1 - CSVEHGPEAFF
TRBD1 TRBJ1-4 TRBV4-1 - CASSRETGNEKLFF
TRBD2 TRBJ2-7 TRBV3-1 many CASSQASGSYEQYF
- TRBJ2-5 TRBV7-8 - CASSPEGLQETQYF
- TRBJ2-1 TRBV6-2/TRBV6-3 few CASSSILGTPGDNEQFF
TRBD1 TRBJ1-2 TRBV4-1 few CASSQDRTGGKFYGYTF
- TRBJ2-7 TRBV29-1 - CSALGGRSYEQYF
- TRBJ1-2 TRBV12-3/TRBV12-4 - CASSPLGRGPFYGYTF
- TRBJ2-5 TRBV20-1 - CSASITGFLETQYF
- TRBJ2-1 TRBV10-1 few CASSRVAGNEQFF
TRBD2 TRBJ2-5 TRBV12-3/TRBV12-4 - CASSALWKRGASQETQYF
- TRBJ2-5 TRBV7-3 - CASSLTFGETQYF
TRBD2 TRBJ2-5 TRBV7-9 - CASSELGRGLETQYF
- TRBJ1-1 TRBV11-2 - CASRSGSARITEAFF
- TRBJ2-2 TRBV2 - CASRLTANTGELFF
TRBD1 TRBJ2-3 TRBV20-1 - CSAVMDRGDGTDTQYF
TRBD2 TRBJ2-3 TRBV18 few CASSPVASGATGDTQYF
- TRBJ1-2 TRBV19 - CASSTARDYGYTF
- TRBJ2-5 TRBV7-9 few CASSLEYSQETQYF
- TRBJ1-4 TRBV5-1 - CASSLASSATNEKLFF
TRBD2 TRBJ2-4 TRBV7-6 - CASSLASGGGNIQYF
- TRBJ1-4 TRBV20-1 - CSARQGFEKLFF
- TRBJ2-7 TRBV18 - CASSPIDPYEQYF
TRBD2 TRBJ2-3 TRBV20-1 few CSGLAGGPSDTQYF
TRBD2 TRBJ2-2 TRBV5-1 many CASSSGGANTGELFF
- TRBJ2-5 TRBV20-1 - CSAQGDLETQYF
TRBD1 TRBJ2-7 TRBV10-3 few CATLGQGGSYEQYF
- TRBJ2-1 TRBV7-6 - CASSQIRNEQFF